The 25 T cell receptor beta chains listed next were all sequenced from one sample in a study of T cell repertoires in cytomegalovirus infection. These receptors have no known antigen. TCRdb re-analysed the reads in MiXCR, keeping a single row per CDR3 protein. This table has 450,000 to 600,000 distinct CDR3 sequences, approximately 46% appearing once. Sequenced here: cultured PBMCs, sampled from culture after CMV antigen stimulation. These receptor sequences come from a human donor in good health (CMV status not recorded). Some clones in this sample may be carry-over from other donors' samples.

This clonotype was counted once. The rearrangement links TRBV12-3 or TRBV12-4 to TRBJ2-1, with D unresolved. The CDR3 extends over 17 amino acids. V shed 6 bases and J shed 0 bases, with 18 bases lying between them. CDR3 sequence reads: CASRNPKLHSSYNEQFF. CDR3 DNA: TGTGCCAGCAGAAATCCGAAGCTGCACAGCTCCTACAATGAGCAGTTCTTC.

This clonotype occurred many times. The V call is TRBV7-6, the J call TRBJ2-3; 8 nucleotides line up with TRBD2. Trimming at V came to 0 bases and at J to 4 bases, leaving 6 bases not matched to a gene. This CDR3 spans 16 amino acids. Germline CDR1 reads SGHVS; CDR2 reads FNYEAQ. CDR3 protein: CASSLAIAGTADTQYF. The CDR3, as DNA: TGTGCCAGCAGCTTAGCGATAGCGGGAACCGCAGATACGCAGTATTTT.

This clonotype appeared a few times. The chain employs TRBV11-2 and TRBJ2-7; 9 bases align to TRBD2. CDR1 is SGHAT and CDR2 is FQNNGV in the germline V gene. The CDR3 extends over 15 amino acids. V lost 4 bases, J lost 3 bases, and 7 bases stayed unmatched. CDR3 loop: CASSSIAGAFYEQYF. As DNA, the CDR3 is TGTGCCAGCAGCTCGATAGCGGGAGCATTCTACGAGCAGTACTTC.

This clonotype was observed a few times. V gene TRBV12-3 or TRBV12-4 combines with J gene TRBJ1-1; D call uncertain. This CDR3 comprises 14 residues. Deletions cut 3 bases from V and 4 bases from J, with 12 bases between. The chain's CDR3 is CASSFPRVGTEAFF. The CDR3 nucleotides are TGTGCCAGCAGTTTTCCAAGAGTAGGCACTGAAGCTTTCTTT.

This clonotype was seen just once. The chain joins TRBV20-1 to TRBJ2-1; tentatively, D is TRBD2 (5 bases). The CDR3 sequence is 15 residues long. V lost 6 bases to trimming and J lost 6 bases, with 21 bases between them. CDR1 is DFQATT and CDR2 is SNEGSKA in the germline V gene (reference sequence). CDR3 bases: TGCAGTGCCCTACGAGGAGCGGTGGTTGGCAATGAGCAGTTCTTC. Its protein is CSALRGAVVGNEQFF.

Only a few counts were recorded for this clonotype. V is TRBV18 and J is TRBJ2-4, with a possible D match to TRBD2 (5 bases). The germline V and J ends were trimmed by 3 bases and 1 base, with 13 bases remaining between them. Germline V gene lookup returns CDR1 KGHSH and CDR2 LQKENI. The CDR3 has 16 residues. CDR3 DNA sequence: TGTGCCAGCTCACCGCCGCGGGTCAACGCCAAAAACATTCAGTACTTC. It yields the protein CASSPPRVNAKNIQYF.

The chain uses TRBV7-9 and TRBJ2-3; D gene uncertain. V lost 4 bases, J lost 3 bases, and 17 bases lay in between. CDR1 and CDR2 (germline): SEHNR, FQNEAQ (reference sequence). The CDR3 is made up of 16 amino acids. The CDR3 nucleotides read TGTGCCAGCAGCTCCACGACTCTGGGTGAAACAGATACGCAGTATTTT. This codes for CASSSTTLGETDTQYF.

This clonotype was observed many times. V usage is TRBV7-2 and J usage is TRBJ2-1, with D unresolved. This CDR3 region has 12 residues. Trimming shortened V by 5 bases and J by 7 bases, and 9 bases separated the two germline ends. CDR1 and CDR2 from the germline V gene are SGHTA and FQGNSA. The CDR3 coding sequence is TGTGCCAGCAGCCTCAGTCGAAATGAGCAGTTCTTC. Translation: CASSLSRNEQFF.

This clonotype was counted between two and nine times. The V call is TRBV7-2, the J call TRBJ1-5; the D gene is possibly TRBD1 (5 bases). The germline V gene has CDR1 SGHTA and CDR2 FQGNSA. The V end was cut by 4 bases, the J end by 2 bases, with 15 bases between. This CDR3 is built from 16 residues. The CDR3, as DNA: TGTGCCAGCAGCTCAGCCCGCAGGGTTGGCAATCAGCCCCAGCATTTT. This gives the protein CASSSARRVGNQPQHF.

The gene calls are TRBV5-4 and TRBJ2-1, with 9 bases matching TRBD1. Germline V gene lookup returns CDR1 SGHNT and CDR2 YYREEE (reference sequence). Losses at the gene ends were 6 bases for V and 0 bases for J; bases not matched to a gene: 7. The CDR3 is 16 residues long. CDR3 coding DNA: TGTGCCAGCACCTCCGGACAGGGGATCTCCTACAATGAGCAGTTCTTC. Amino acid sequence: CASTSGQGISYNEQFF. Based on the CDR3 plus reference TRBV5-4 and TRBJ2-1, the full variable domain is ETGVTQSPTHLIKTRGQQVTLRCSSQSGHNTVSWYQQALGQGPQFIFQYYREEENGRGNFPPRFSGLQFPNYSSELNVNALELDDSALYLCASTSGQGISYNEQFFGPGTRLTVL.

CDR3 coding DNA: TGTGCCAGTGGGGGATCCCTATACAATGAGCAGTTCTTC. Translation gives CASGGSLYNEQFF. The J gene is TRBJ2-1, the V gene TRBV6-2 or TRBV6-3; D is perhaps TRBD1 or TRBD2 (5 bases each). CDR3 size: 13 residues. Trimming left V 9 bases short and J 4 bases short, with 13 bases between. The germline gives CDR1 MNHEY, CDR2 SVGEGT.

The V and J genes are TRBV7-9 and TRBJ2-5; no definite D call. V was pared by 6 bases and J by 2 bases, with 16 bases between. Germline V gene lookup returns CDR1 SEHNR and CDR2 FQNEAQ (reference sequence). The CDR3 has 15 residues. CDR3 bases: TGTGCCAGCAGACACCTCCGGGCCTTACAAGAGACCCAGTACTTC. The encoded protein is CASRHLRALQETQYF.

The chain is built from TRBV7-9 and TRBJ2-7; perhaps TRBD2 as D (5 bases). The germline CDR1 and CDR2 sequences are SEHNR and FQNEAQ (reference sequence). The CDR3 has 17 amino acids. V was cut by 2 bases and J by 2 bases, with 19 bases left in between. CDR3 region: CASSLFTRGAAPYEQYF. CDR3 DNA sequence: TGTGCCAGCAGCTTATTCACGCGCGGAGCGGCCCCCTACGAGCAGTACTTC.

This clonotype has a handful of counts. The V call is TRBV7-8, the J call TRBJ2-5; no reliable D call. The CDR3 sequence is 15 residues long. Trimming left V 8 bases short and J 5 bases short, with 21 bases between. Germline-derived CDR1 and CDR2 are SGHVS and FQNEAQ. The CDR3 region is CASVPRIWLGETQYF. DNA for the CDR3: TGTGCCAGCGTCCCCCGGATATGGCTCGGGGAGACCCAGTACTTC.

CDR3 region: CASSSSFEQFF. The DNA of the CDR3 is TGTGCCAGCAGCTCCAGTTTTGAGCAGTTCTTC. The chain carries TRBV7-2 and TRBJ2-1, with D hard to call. The CDR3 has 11 residues. Trimming pared 4 bases from V and 9 bases from J, leaving 7 bases between. The germline V gene has CDR1 SGHTA and CDR2 FQGNSA. The variable domain in full, completed from reference TRBV7-2 and TRBJ2-1, reads GAGVSQSPSNKVTEKGKDVELRCDPISGHTALYWYRQSLGQGLEFLIYFQGNSAPDKSGLPSDRFSAERTGGSVSTLTIQRTQQEDSAVYLCASSSSFEQFFGPGTRLTVL.

For the CDR3, the DNA is TGTGCCAGCAGCCAAGACAGGGGGGGAAATTCACCCCTCCACTTT. Protein: CASSQDRGGNSPLHF. This rearrangement joins TRBV4-2 to TRBJ1-6; 7 nucleotides match TRBD1. The length of the CDR3 is 15 residues. With 0 bases clipped from V and 7 bases from J, the junction kept 3 bases outside the gene matches. Germline CDR1 and CDR2: LGHNA and YNFKEQ.

In its sample, this clonotype was seen once. This chain uses TRBV18 with TRBJ2-7; D might be TRBD1 (5 bases). Trimming removed 8 bases at V and 5 bases at J, with 19 bases between. Germline V gene data show CDR1 as KGHSH and CDR2 as LQKENI. The CDR3 runs to 14 residues. This CDR3 reads CASTEPAGHHEQYF. CDR3 in DNA: TGTGCCAGCACGGAGCCAGCTGGACACCACGAGCAGTACTTC.

This clonotype was seen ten or more times. This chain connects TRBV7-2 to TRBJ1-5, with D perhaps TRBD1 (6 bases). This CDR3 has 17 amino acids. V was shortened by 5 bases and J by 0 bases, with 17 bases between the two germline ends. Per germline, CDR1 SGHTA and CDR2 FQGNSA. CDR3 in amino acids: CASSLRGGGTSNQPQHF. CDR3 DNA sequence: TGTGCCAGCAGCCTCCGAGGAGGGGGGACTAGCAATCAGCCCCAGCATTTT.

The V call is TRBV5-5, the J call TRBJ1-3; D gene uncertain. CDR3 length: 14 residues. Trimming removed 0 bases from V and 10 bases from J, with 14 bases in between. Germline V gene lookup returns CDR1 SGHKS and CDR2 YYEKEE (reference sequence). The CDR3 loop reads CASSLDSTLGTIYF. The CDR3 coding sequence is TGTGCCAGCAGCTTGGACAGTACCCTTGGAACCATATATTTT.

There are many counts of this clonotype. J is TRBJ2-7 and V is TRBV7-2, with 9 bases identical to TRBD2. V was clipped by 4 bases and J by 4 bases; unmatched bases: 14. There are 17 residues in the CDR3. Looked up from germline, CDR1 is SGHTA and CDR2 is FQGNSA. CDR3 sequence (DNA): TGTGCCAGCAGCTCCCCTCTAGCGGGACCGAAACGTTACGAGCAGTACTTC. Translation: CASSSPLAGPKRYEQYF.

This clonotype was picked up a small number of times. The chain uses TRBV7-6 and TRBJ2-7; D may be TRBD1 (5 bases). Looked up from germline, CDR1 is SGHVS and CDR2 is FNYEAQ. The CDR3 totals 14 residues. The ends were cut back, 5 bases at V and 6 bases at J, with 17 bases in the middle. CDR3: CASSQIDSPSEQYF. CDR3 sequence (DNA): TGTGCCAGCAGCCAAATCGACAGCCCCTCCGAGCAGTACTTC.

V gene TRBV20-1 combines with J gene TRBJ2-1; possibly TRBD1 for D (6 bases). The germline V gene has CDR1 DFQATT and CDR2 SNEGSKA (reference sequence). Trimming took off 3 bases at V and 0 bases at J, with 12 bases between the two ends. The CDR3 consists of 15 residues. DNA for the CDR3: TGCAGTGCTAGTTGGGACACTAGCTCCTACAATGAGCAGTTCTTC. Translation gives CSASWDTSSYNEQFF.

The genes are TRBV7-2 and TRBJ2-2; D perhaps matches TRBD1 (5 bases). The CDR3 covers 15 residues. V lost 1 base to trimming and J lost 3 bases, with 9 bases between them. Germline V lookup: CDR1 SGHTA, CDR2 FQGNSA. The CDR3 region is CASSLEGRDTGELFF. CDR3 bases: TGTGCCAGCAGCTTAGAGGGCAGGGACACCGGGGAGCTGTTTTTT.

The CDR3 bases are TGTGCCAGCAGCCGAAGGGGGTACCACGAGCAGTACTTC. It is translated as CASSRRGYHEQYF. The chain is built from TRBV7-9 and TRBJ2-7, with TRBD1 as a possible D gene (6 bases). V lost 5 bases, J lost 5 bases, and 13 bases lay in between. The germline CDR1 and CDR2 sequences are SEHNR and FQNEAQ (reference sequence). CDR3 length equals 13 residues.

The CDR3, as DNA: TGTGCCAGATCCCCGGGCTACGAGCAGTACTTC. Amino acid sequence: CARSPGYEQYF. This chain uses TRBV19 with TRBJ2-7; D unresolved. CDR3 size: 11 residues. The germline CDR1 and CDR2 sequences are LNHDA and SQIVND (reference sequence). Trimming shortened V by 9 bases and J by 3 bases, and 9 bases separated the two germline ends.